The 18 T cell receptor beta chains presented below share a single source sample, sequenced in a study of blood T cell repertoires in COVID-19. Only in-frame clones appear in the TCRdb table, and some are missing; sequencing was by immunoSEQ multiplex PCR. The sample consists of a few hundred thousand clones, just under 90% of them appearing once. Sequenced sample: PBMCs or T cells enriched from blood (not recorded which). These receptors all stem from a woman in her fifties or sixties who had been exposed to COVID-19.

V is TRBV27 and J is TRBJ1-4; TRBD1 agrees at 9 bases. The CDR3 covers 17 residues. V lost 5 bases to trimming and J lost 4 bases; unmatched junction nucleotides: 11. Germline V gene lookup returns CDR1 MNHEY and CDR2 SMNVEV (reference sequence). This CDR3 reads CASSAAGTGPINEKLFF. CDR3 sequence (DNA): TGTGCCAGCAGTGCCGCCGGGACAGGGCCTATTAATGAAAAACTGTTTTTT.

This clone appeared a single time. The V gene is TRBV2, the J gene TRBJ2-1, with 15 bases aligning to TRBD2. The V gene's germline CDR1 is SNHLY and CDR2 FYNNEI. CDR3 length equals 18 residues. V gave up 0 bases and J gave up 2 bases; unmatched junction bases: 2. The CDR3 sequence is CASSEAGLAGGTYNEQFF. Written as DNA, the CDR3 is TGTGCCAGCAGTGAAGCGGGACTAGCGGGGGGTACCTACAATGAGCAGTTCTTC.

This sequence joins TRBV24-1 and TRBJ2-7, with 11 bases fitting TRBD1. Trimming cost V 9 bases and J 7 bases; bases outside gene matches: 25. Germline values: CDR1 KGHDR, CDR2 SFDVKD. CDR3 length equals 19 residues. CDR3 residues: CATQKTRGVDRGRAREQYF. In DNA, the CDR3 is TGTGCCACCCAAAAGACTAGGGGGGTGGACAGGGGGCGAGCGAGGGAGCAGTACTTC.

The chain uses TRBV29-1 and TRBJ1-2; 8 nucleotides align to TRBD1. V lost 5 bases to trimming and J lost 5 bases; unmatched junction nucleotides: 10. Germline CDR1 SQVTM, CDR2 ANQGSEA. This CDR3 is 14 amino acids long. The CDR3 spells CSVRPLTGEYGYTF. CDR3 DNA sequence: TGCAGCGTTCGGCCCCTGACAGGGGAGTATGGCTACACCTTC.

J is TRBJ2-3 and V is TRBV29-1; D possibly corresponds to TRBD2 (6 bases). The CDR3 totals 14 residues. CDR1 is SQVTM and CDR2 is ANQGSEA in the germline V gene. V gave up 6 bases and J gave up 0 bases, with 13 bases separating them. CDR3 in DNA: TGCAGCGTGGGAGCGGGCCGTAGCACAGATACGCAGTATTTT. Protein: CSVGAGRSTDTQYF.

The J gene is TRBJ1-1, the V gene TRBV4-2; 7 positions agree with TRBD1. The V gene end was trimmed by 1 base and the J gene end by 2 bases; junction bases not matched to a gene: 4. Looked up from germline, CDR1 is LGHNA and CDR2 is YNFKEQ. This CDR3 comprises 15 residues. This CDR3 is CASSQGGTANTEAFF. CDR3 DNA sequence: TGTGCCAGCAGCCAAGGGGGGACAGCCAACACTGAAGCTTTCTTT.

The V gene is TRBV28, the J gene TRBJ2-4; D call uncertain. V was trimmed by 7 bases and J by 5 bases, leaving 21 bases between them. The CDR3 is 16 amino acids. CDR1 and CDR2 from the germline V gene are MDHEN and SYDVKM. CDR3 residues: CASKSRSQVPQNIQYF. CDR3 DNA: TGTGCCAGCAAGAGCCGGTCCCAAGTCCCCCAAAACATTCAGTACTTC.

The gene calls are TRBV11-3 and TRBJ2-5, with D possibly being TRBD2 (6 bases). The CDR3 has 16 residues. The germline gives CDR1 SGHNT, CDR2 YENEEA. V was clipped by 5 bases and J by 4 bases, with 20 bases between them. CDR3 loop: CASSPGSSASGETQYF. The CDR3 bases are TGTGCCAGCAGCCCGGGTTCTAGCGCGTCGGGAGAGACCCAGTACTTC.

The V gene is TRBV9, the J gene TRBJ2-2; TRBD1 aligns across 10 bases. The junction had 5 bases not matched to a gene; V was cut back by 3 bases and J by 0 bases. This CDR3 is built from 17 residues. CDR1 and CDR2 from the germline V gene are SGDLS and YYNGEE. Written as DNA, the CDR3 is TGTGCCAGCAGCGGTGGACAGGGGGAAACGAACACCGGGGAGCTGTTTTTT. This encodes CASSGGQGETNTGELFF. The full variable domain, its missing parts supplied by reference TRBV9 and TRBJ2-2, is DSGVTQTPKHLITATGQRVTLRCSPRSGDLSVYWYQQSLDQGLQFLIQYYNGEERAKGNILERFSAQQFPDLHSELNLSSLELGDSALYFCASSGGQGETNTGELFFGEGSRLTVL.

The chain carries TRBV5-1 and TRBJ2-2; TRBD2 agrees at 7 bases. The CDR3 totals 15 residues. The germline CDR1 and CDR2 sequences are SGHRS and YFSETQ. V shed 3 bases, J shed 7 bases, and the junction held 9 bases outside the gene matches. CDR3 DNA sequence: TGCGCCAGCAGCTCGTTGACTAGCCTAAGCGGGGAGCTGTTTTTT. As protein: CASSSLTSLSGELFF.

DNA for the CDR3: TGTGCCAGCAGCCCGTCCGGGGGGGATCGGAGCTATGGCTACACCTTC. As protein: CASSPSGGDRSYGYTF. The chain employs TRBV7-9 and TRBJ1-2; maybe TRBD1 (5 bases). Trimming removed 5 bases at V and 4 bases at J, with 20 bases between. Germline V gene data show CDR1 as SEHNR and CDR2 as FQNEAQ (reference sequence). The CDR3 length is 16 residues.

The table lists this clone with a few counts. This rearrangement joins TRBV18 to TRBJ1-6; 7 bases align to TRBD1. From germline, CDR1 is KGHSH and CDR2 LQKENI. V lost 5 bases and J lost 5; bases outside the gene matches: 6. CDR3 length: 15 amino acids. CDR3 sequence: CASSSFGTDNSPLHF. CDR3 DNA: TGTGCCAGCTCATCTTTCGGGACAGATAATTCACCCCTCCACTTT.

This sequence joins TRBV27 and TRBJ2-2; TRBD1 matches 7 bases. This CDR3 region has 13 residues. The J segment lost 9 bases and the V segment lost 4 bases, leaving 5 bases of the junction unmatched. Germline CDR1 is MNHEY and CDR2 is SMNVEV (reference sequence). In DNA form, the CDR3 reads TGTGCCAGCAGTTGGACAGGTGTGAGGGAGCTGTTTTTT. Residues: CASSWTGVRELFF.

The chain couples TRBV5-6 to TRBJ1-2; 7 positions agree with TRBD1. The germline CDR1 and CDR2 sequences are SGHDT and YYEEEE. The CDR3 extends over 15 amino acids. Trimming removed 5 bases from V and 2 bases from J; junction bases left unmatched: 9. As DNA, the CDR3 is TGTGCCAGCAGAGGCACCGGGACAGACAACTATGGCTACACCTTC. It is translated as CASRGTGTDNYGYTF.

The chain has TRBV7-2 and TRBJ2-7, with TRBD2 matching over 10 bases. Per the germline V gene, CDR1 is SGHTA and CDR2 is FQGNSA. J was trimmed by 4 bases and V by 7 bases; bases with no gene match: 7. The CDR3 is made up of 14 amino acids. The CDR3 region has the DNA TGTGCCAGCAAGAAGCTAGCGGGGGCTTACGAGCAGTACTTC. Translation: CASKKLAGAYEQYF.

The chain links TRBV30 to TRBJ1-1, with D maybe TRBD1 (5 bases). This CDR3 spans 13 amino acids. V was trimmed by 8 bases and J by 5 bases, leaving 18 bases between them. Germline lookup yields CDR1 GTSNPN and CDR2 SVGIG (reference sequence). For the CDR3, the DNA is TGTGCCCTATATCAGGGCGGTGGGACTGAAGCTTTCTTT. It is translated as CALYQGGGTEAFF.

V is TRBV7-8 and J is TRBJ2-7, with TRBD2 matching 8 bases. This CDR3 has 15 amino acids. V gave up 5 bases and J gave up 0 bases; unmatched junction bases: 6. Per the germline V gene, CDR1 is SGHVS and CDR2 is FQNEAQ. The CDR3 DNA sequence: TGTGCCAGCAGCCTGGAAGCGGGGGACTCCTACGAGCAGTACTTC. As protein: CASSLEAGDSYEQYF.

The chain combines TRBV5-1 with TRBJ2-5, with no clear D. Trimming stripped 1 base from V and 0 bases from J, with 7 bases between. Germline V gene sequence: CDR1 SGHRS, CDR2 YFSETQ. CDR3 length: 14 amino acids. CDR3 DNA: TGCGCCAGCAGCTTGACACCAGACCAAGAGACCCAGTACTTC. Residues: CASSLTPDQETQYF. Full variable domain (rest looked up from reference TRBV5-1 and TRBJ2-5): KAGVTQTPRYLIKTRGQQVTLSCSPISGHRSVSWYQQTPGQGLQFLFEYFSETQRNKGNFPGRFSGRQFSNSRSEMNVSTLELGDSALYLCASSLTPDQETQYFGPGTRLLVL.